Listed below are T cell receptor beta chains from one sample, sequenced in a study of T cells in Graves' hyperthyroidism and ophthalmopathy. TCRdb passed the multiplex PCR reads through MiXCR, listing each CDR3 protein once. The sample contains about 700,000 distinct CDR3 sequences, around 13% of which appear only once. The sample comprised blood. The source is a woman under 30 with Graves' hyperthyroidism. CDR3s include the opening cysteine and the closing phenylalanine or tryptophan. A D gene is named only where the DNA matches it firmly. Some rows have no size entry. The others give once, few or many, or a class for an expanded clone.

TGTGCCAGCGCCCATTTGGGCTACAGCACAGATACGCAGTATTTT,CASAHLGYSTDTQYF,TRBV2,many,NA,TRBJ2-3
TGTGCCAGCTCACCACCGCAGTTACAAGAGACCCAGTACTTC,CASSPPQLQETQYF,TRBV18,few,NA,TRBJ2-5
TGTGCCAGCACCCTAGGGCCTCAGCCCCAGCATTTT,CASTLGPQPQHF,TRBV28,NA,NA,TRBJ1-5
TGTGCCAGCAGTTGGACTAGCGGGAGCGAGCAGTACTTC,CASSWTSGSEQYF,TRBV2,NA,TRBD2,TRBJ2-7
TGTGCCAGCAGTTCTCATCAGACAGGGATCCCCTACGAGCAGTACTTC,CASSSHQTGIPYEQYF,TRBV27,few,TRBD1,TRBJ2-7
TGCGCCAGCAGCTTCCAGGGGGGGGGCGCCGGGGAGCTGTTTTTT,CASSFQGGGAGELFF,TRBV5-1,NA,NA,TRBJ2-2
TGTGCCAGCACCACCTCGGGGGGGAACTATGGCTACACCTTC,CASTTSGGNYGYTF,TRBV6-1,few,NA,TRBJ1-2
TGCAGTGCTCGCCGGGGGGGGGGAATCAATGAGCAGTTCTTC,CSARRGGGINEQFF,TRBV20-1,NA,TRBD2,TRBJ2-1
TGCAGTGCTAGAGATGAAAGACAGAGCCGGAAAGAAGCTTTCTTT,CSARDERQSRKEAFF,TRBV20-1,NA,NA,TRBJ1-1
TGTGCCAGCAGTTACACTGCCGGGGTGCAGCAGTACTTC,CASSYTAGVQQYF,TRBV6-1,many,NA,TRBJ2-7
TGTGCCAGCAGCCAAGGCGGCCAGGGTGGCCAGCCCCAGCATTTT,CASSQGGQGGQPQHF,TRBV3-1,many,NA,TRBJ1-5
TGTGCCAGCAGCTTGGTCCAAGGGGTCTACGAGCAGTACTTC,CASSLVQGVYEQYF,TRBV5-5,few,NA,TRBJ2-7
TGCGCCAGCAGCCTGGGACAGCCATGGAACACCGGGGAGCTGTTTTTT,CASSLGQPWNTGELFF,TRBV5-1,few,TRBD1,TRBJ2-2
TGTGCCATCAGTGGCGGGGGGGGACTAGCGGTCAATGAGCAGTTCTTC,CAISGGGGLAVNEQFF,TRBV10-3,few,TRBD2,TRBJ2-1
TGTGCCAGCAGTACACCCCTCAGCGGCTACTCCTACGAGCAGTACTTC,CASSTPLSGYSYEQYF,TRBV27,many,NA,TRBJ2-7
TGTGCCAGCAGCGGGACGGGGGATCGGAAAGATACGCAGTATTTT,CASSGTGDRKDTQYF,TRBV12-3/TRBV12-4,many,NA,TRBJ2-3
TGTGCCTGGAGTGTAGGTAGTCGGAGGTCTGATACGCAGTATTTT,CAWSVGSRRSDTQYF,TRBV30,many,NA,TRBJ2-3
TGCGCCAGCAGCCAAGTTCTCGAAGCCTACGAGCAGTACTTC,CASSQVLEAYEQYF,TRBV4-3,few,NA,TRBJ2-7
TGTGCCAGCAGCTTAGGCCGGACCCCTTACAATGAGCAGTTCTTC,CASSLGRTPYNEQFF,TRBV7-3,NA,NA,TRBJ2-1
TGTGCCAGCAGTTACAAGGGGGGCACGTATGGCTACACCTTC,CASSYKGGTYGYTF,TRBV6-6,few,NA,TRBJ1-2
TGTGCCAGCAGCCCCGGGACAGGGGCGCAGTATTTT,CASSPGTGAQYF,TRBV13,NA,TRBD1,TRBJ2-3
TGTGCCAGCTCTCAGTTGAAAGGGGCAGTATCCTACGAGCAGTACTTC,CASSQLKGAVSYEQYF,TRBV6-2/TRBV6-3,NA,NA,TRBJ2-7
TGTGCCAGCAGTTACACTAGCACTTACAATGAGCAGTTCTTC,CASSYTSTYNEQFF,TRBV6-2/TRBV6-3,NA,NA,TRBJ2-1
TGTGCCAGCAGCTTAAATATGGGGGGGGATACGCAGTATTTT,CASSLNMGGDTQYF,TRBV7-2,many,TRBD2,TRBJ2-3
TGTGCCAGCAGCTTCTTTGGCAACCGGAACTACGAGCAGTACTTC,CASSFFGNRNYEQYF,TRBV7-8,many,NA,TRBJ2-7
TGTGCCAGCAGTGCGGGACAGCCCAATCAGCCCCAGCATTTT,CASSAGQPNQPQHF,TRBV3-1,many,TRBD1,TRBJ1-5
TGTGCCAGTCGTGGACAGAGACCCACAGATACGCAGTATTTT,CASRGQRPTDTQYF,TRBV19,few,NA,TRBJ2-3
TGTGCCAGCAGCGTAGTACCAGCCAGTAGGGGAGTGGGTAAAGGCTACACCTTC,CASSVVPASRGVGKGYTF,TRBV9,many,NA,TRBJ1-2
TGTGCCAGCAGCTTAGGCCAATCAAGGGGAAATTCACCCCTCCACTTT,CASSLGQSRGNSPLHF,TRBV7-2,many,NA,TRBJ1-6